This TCR beta chain was captured by sequencing in a study of T cell responses to AZD1222 COVID-19 vaccine. Germline V gene lookup returns CDR1 SGHRS and CDR2 YFSETQ. The germline V and J ends were trimmed by 5 bases and 6 bases, with 15 bases remaining between them. The CDR3 loop spans 13 amino acids. Produced via immunoSEQ multiplex PCR; TCRdb's table is partial and in-frame only. The sample includes some 150,000 clones, roughly 90% of them seen just once. The receptor comes from an adult in good health. The starting material was peripheral blood, obtained on day 0 of AZD1222 vaccination. This chain links TRBV5-1 with TRBJ2-7; D is undetermined. The CDR3 is CASRQQNFLEQYF. DNA of the CDR3: TGCGCCAGCAGACAACAGAATTTCCTCGAGCAGTACTTC.